These T cell receptor beta chains were read from a single sample in a study of OX40 agonist ivuxolimab in advanced cancers. Data came from immunoSEQ multiplex PCR; TCRdb stores just in-frame clones and leaves some out. Of tens of thousands of clones detected, about nine tenths appear once; the ten largest clones hold roughly 0.25%. The material sequenced was CD4+ or CD8+ T cells sorted from blood, taken in a trial of the OX40 agonist ivuxolimab. These TCRs come from an adult with an advanced solid tumor such as melanoma, head and neck, liver or kidney cancer. Both conserved end residues are part of each CDR3. A D gene is named only where the DNA matches it firmly. A row's size may be missing; if present it is once, few, many or a size class.

TGCGCCAGCAGCTTGGTTACCGTCACCGGGGAGCTGTTTTTT	CASSLVTVTGELFF	TRBJ2-2	NA	TRBV5-1	once
TGTGCCAGTAGTGACCTAGCGGGCTCCTACAATGAGCAGTTCTTC	CASSDLAGSYNEQFF	TRBJ2-1	TRBD2	TRBV19	once
TGTGCCAGCAGCTTCGAGCGGTTTAATTCACCCCTCCACTTT	CASSFERFNSPLHF	TRBJ1-6	NA	TRBV5-6	NA
TGTGCCAGCAGCCCGGGACAGGGAGGAAACATTCAGTACTTC	CASSPGQGGNIQYF	TRBJ2-4	TRBD1	TRBV7-2	few
TGTGCCAGCAGCTCCACTAGGCGCACCGGGGAGCTGTTTTTT	CASSSTRRTGELFF	TRBJ2-2	NA	TRBV11-2	NA
TGTGCCAGTGGCCGGACAGGACCCTACGAGCAGTACTTC	CASGRTGPYEQYF	TRBJ2-7	TRBD1	TRBV19	once
TGTGCCACCAGCGAGGGGTACGAGCAGTACTTC	CATSEGYEQYF	TRBJ2-7	NA	TRBV15	NA
TGTGCCAGCAGCTTGGGCCAACTCATGGGGAACACCATATATTTT	CASSLGQLMGNTIYF	TRBJ1-3	NA	TRBV13	NA
TGTGCCATCAGTGAGCCCCTAGCGAACATTCAGTACTTC	CAISEPLANIQYF	TRBJ2-4	NA	TRBV10-3	once
TGTGCCAGCAGCCCCGAGGGACGGACCGGAAACACCATATATTTT	CASSPEGRTGNTIYF	TRBJ1-3	NA	TRBV7-2	NA
TGTGCCAGCAGTCAAAGCGGGGCGAACACCGGGGAGCTGTTTTTT	CASSQSGANTGELFF	TRBJ2-2	TRBD2	TRBV28	NA
TGCGCCAGCAGCTTGGGACTAAAACTAGCCAAAAACATTCAGTACTTC	CASSLGLKLAKNIQYF	TRBJ2-4	NA	TRBV5-1	NA
TGTGCCACCAGCAGAGGCACCGGGACAGGGCGCAATGAGCAGTTCTTC	CATSRGTGTGRNEQFF	TRBJ2-1	TRBD1	TRBV15	NA
TGTGCCAGCAGCCAAGATCTGGGGGGCAGCGCCTACGAGCAGTACTTC	CASSQDLGGSAYEQYF	TRBJ2-7	NA	TRBV4-2	once
TGTGCCAGCAGTTTGATTGGGGCGGGAGGCTACACCTTC	CASSLIGAGGYTF	TRBJ1-2	NA	TRBV28	NA
TGCGCCAGCAGCAGTAGCGGGGAGGAGACCCAGTACTTC	CASSSSGEETQYF	TRBJ2-5	TRBD2	TRBV5-1	NA
TGTGCCAGCAGCCCCGGGACAGGGGGACAAGAGACCCAGTACTTC	CASSPGTGGQETQYF	TRBJ2-5	TRBD1	TRBV7-7	few
TGTGCCAGCAGCCAAGGGGGGACAGGGGGCGTCTTTAAGTACTTC	CASSQGGTGGVFKYF	TRBJ2-5	TRBD1	TRBV14	NA
TGTGCCAGCAGTCTTATGGGGACAGTGAACACTGAAGCTTTCTTT	CASSLMGTVNTEAFF	TRBJ1-1	TRBD1	TRBV27	few
TGTGCCAGCAGCAGCAACCGGGACCCTACCGGGGAGCTGTTTTTT	CASSSNRDPTGELFF	TRBJ2-2	NA	TRBV7-9	NA
TGTGCCAGCAGCTTCATAGCAAATAACAATGAGCAGTTCTTC	CASSFIANNNEQFF	TRBJ2-1	NA	TRBV11-2	NA
TGTGCCAGCAGCTTAATTGTTAGCGGGAGCTACAATGAGCAGTTCTTC	CASSLIVSGSYNEQFF	TRBJ2-1	TRBD2	TRBV7-9	NA
TGTGCCAGCAGCTTTGGAAGGATGGCCGATGAGCAGTTCTTC	CASSFGRMADEQFF	TRBJ2-1	NA	TRBV5-4	few
TGCGCCAGCAGTGACTCCCAAGGACAGGGGGATACCAATGAGCAGTTCTTC	CASSDSQGQGDTNEQFF	TRBJ2-1	TRBD1	TRBV10-1	NA
TGTGCCAGCAGCGAGGGCGGCCTCTTGGGAGAGACCCAGTACTTC	CASSEGGLLGETQYF	TRBJ2-5	NA	TRBV11-2	NA